A selection of T cell receptor beta chains follows, all from one sample in a study of T-cell memory formation after mild COVID-19. TCRdb passed the 5' RACE reads through MiXCR, listing each CDR3 protein once. The sample includes roughly 190,000 distinct CDR3 sequences, 15% to 20% seen only once; the top ten take roughly 2.6%. The sequenced sample was PBMCs or a T cell subset sorted from them (not recorded which). These receptors were collected from an adult woman who had mild COVID-19 (a few samples of this study predate the infection). Cell type and time point are not known. Each CDR3 is given with its conserved first and last residue. A D gene is named only where the DNA matches it firmly. For some rows the clone size is stated as once, few or many, or as a class when expanded; others skip it.

d_call	clone_size	v_call	j_call	cdr3_nt	cdr3_aa
.	.	TRBV10-2	TRBJ1-4	TGCGCCAGCAGAGCCGGGACATCGAATGAAAAACTGTTTTTT	CASRAGTSNEKLFF
.	few	TRBV3-1	TRBJ1-6	TGTGCCAGCCGACAACAGGGTAATAATTCACCCCTCCACTTT	CASRQQGNNSPLHF
TRBD1	many	TRBV7-9	TRBJ2-5	TGTGCCGGGGGACAGTCGAGAGAGACCCAGTACTTC	CAGGQSRETQYF
TRBD1	many	TRBV10-3	TRBJ2-7	TGTGCCACCAGGGGGACAGGGGAGGGTGAGCAGTACTTC	CATRGTGEGEQYF
TRBD2	few	TRBV6-6	TRBJ2-7	TGTGCCAGCAGTTACTTGCCTAGCGGGGCCCACGAGCAGTACTTC	CASSYLPSGAHEQYF
.	.	TRBV20-1	TRBJ2-3	TGCAGTGCTCCCATGCCAGCAAGCACAGATACGCAGTATTTT	CSAPMPASTDTQYF
.	few	TRBV7-2	TRBJ2-3	TGTGCCAGCAGCTTAGGACCATTCCGCACAGATACGCAGTATTTT	CASSLGPFRTDTQYF
.	.	TRBV20-1	TRBJ2-7	TGCAGTGCTCGGCGGGCGGAACGCTACGAGCAGTACTTC	CSARRAERYEQYF
.	.	TRBV12-3/TRBV12-4	TRBJ2-1	TGTGCCAGCCTTATCGGGACAACGACTAATGAGCAGTTCTTC	CASLIGTTTNEQFF
TRBD2	.	TRBV20-1	TRBJ2-2	TGCAGTGCTAGCGGGGGGGTGAACACCGGGGAGCTGTTTTTT	CSASGGVNTGELFF
.	few	TRBV7-9	TRBJ1-2	TGTGCCAGCAGCTTCCAGGGACCTCGAAACTATGGCTACACCTTC	CASSFQGPRNYGYTF
.	.	TRBV18	TRBJ1-1	TGTGCCAGCTCACCAGCCGGGACATTTGAAGCTTTCTTT	CASSPAGTFEAFF
TRBD1	.	TRBV30	TRBJ1-6	TGTGCCTGGAGTAACCGGGACAGGGGAGATTCACCCCTCCACTTT	CAWSNRDRGDSPLHF
.	many	TRBV6-5	TRBJ1-2	TGTGCCAGCAGCCCCTCTGCAGACTATGGCTACACCTTC	CASSPSADYGYTF
.	few	TRBV7-6	TRBJ2-1	TGTGCCAGCAGCTTTCCCCCGAAAAAGGGTGAGCAGTTCTTC	CASSFPPKKGEQFF
.	.	TRBV7-9	TRBJ2-7	TGTGCCAGCAGCCCTCCGTTTGTGGGGGGCGGGTCCTACGAGCAGTACTTC	CASSPPFVGGGSYEQYF
.	.	TRBV7-9	TRBJ1-1	TGTGCCAGCAGCTCCTTCAGGGGAAACACTGAAGCTTTCTTT	CASSSFRGNTEAFF
.	many	TRBV29-1	TRBJ2-5	TGCAGCGTGGCTAAGGGACAAGAGACCCAGTACTTC	CSVAKGQETQYF
TRBD2	.	TRBV5-1	TRBJ2-5	TGCGCCAGCAGCTTGTATAGCGGGGGACCGGGAGAGACCCAGTACTTC	CASSLYSGGPGETQYF
TRBD2	.	TRBV7-2	TRBJ2-1	TGTGCCAGCAGCCCGACCGGCGGGAGGTACAATGAGCAGTTCTTC	CASSPTGGRYNEQFF
.	few	TRBV12-3/TRBV12-4	TRBJ2-1	TGTGCCAGCTCCTGGGGGGGGGGCTGCTGGTTC	CASSWGGGCWF
.	few	TRBV15	TRBJ1-5	TGTGCCACCAGCAGGCGGGTTGGAGGGCCCCAGCATTTT	CATSRRVGGPQHF
.	.	TRBV19	TRBJ1-5	TGTGCCAGTACCCACACCTCCAATCAGCCCCAGCATTTT	CASTHTSNQPQHF
.	many	TRBV12-3/TRBV12-4	TRBJ1-2	TGTGCCAGCAGTTTAATCGCCAGGGCTAACTATGGCTACACCTTC	CASSLIARANYGYTF
TRBD2	.	TRBV4-1	TRBJ2-1	TGCGCCAGCAGCCATCCCTCTGCTAGCGGGGCGAAGACCAATGAGCAGTTCTTC	CASSHPSASGAKTNEQFF
.	few	TRBV6-1	TRBJ1-2	TGTGCCAGCATGTATCGGCCTAACTATGGCTACACCTTC	CASMYRPNYGYTF
TRBD1	.	TRBV7-9	TRBJ1-1	TGTGCCAGCAGCGGGACAGGGGGCAAGGGCACTGAAGCTTTCTTT	CASSGTGGKGTEAFF
.	.	TRBV12-3/TRBV12-4	TRBJ2-7	TGTGCCAGCATGTCATCTGCCTCCTACGAGCAGTACTTC	CASMSSASYEQYF
TRBD1	few	TRBV19	TRBJ2-6	TGTGCCAGTAGTAGTACAGGGGGCTACTCTGGGGCCAACGTCCTGACTTTC	CASSSTGGYSGANVLTF
TRBD1	few	TRBV23-1	TRBJ1-5	TGCGCCAGCAGTCTACCCGGGACAGGGACTTTCGCCAATCAGCCCCAGCATTTT	CASSLPGTGTFANQPQHF
.	few	TRBV20-1	TRBJ1-6	TGCAGTGCTAGAGATTGGACCGCTGAGTATTCACCCCTCCACTTT	CSARDWTAEYSPLHF
.	.	TRBV7-6	TRBJ2-1	TGTGCCAGCAGCTCGCCCGGGGGATACAATGAGCAGTTCTTC	CASSSPGGYNEQFF
.	.	TRBV24-1	TRBJ1-2	TGTGCCACCAGTGACCGGTCCTCTCCCCCAGGCTATGGCTACACCTTC	CATSDRSSPPGYGYTF
.	.	TRBV19	TRBJ1-1	TGTGCCAGTAATGGAGGGGTACCGTCGTTGGAAGCTTTCTTT	CASNGGVPSLEAFF
.	few	TRBV5-1	TRBJ2-3	TGCGCCAGCAGCTTGGAAGTCGGGGCAACGCAGTATTTT	CASSLEVGATQYF
.	.	TRBV5-4	TRBJ1-1	TGTGCCAGCAGCTCTGGGACCCCAAGAAGTACTGAAGCTTTCTTT	CASSSGTPRSTEAFF
TRBD2	.	TRBV24-1	TRBJ2-1	TGTGCCACCAGTGACCCGGATCCGGGAGGGAAGGACTATGAGCAGTTCTTC	CATSDPDPGGKDYEQFF
.	few	TRBV14	TRBJ2-1	TGTGCCAGCAGCCAAGCTTCGAACAGCAATGAGCAGTTCTTC	CASSQASNSNEQFF
TRBD1	.	TRBV6-6	TRBJ1-5	TGTGCCAGCAGAAGACAGGGGGCTTATCGCAATCAGCCCCAGCATTTT	CASRRQGAYRNQPQHF
.	few	TRBV5-1	TRBJ2-3	TGCGCCAGCAGCGCCGGACAAGATACGCAGTATTTT	CASSAGQDTQYF
.	.	TRBV20-1	TRBJ2-1	TGCAGTGCTAGAGTCAGGGGCTCCTACAATGAGCAGTTCTTC	CSARVRGSYNEQFF
TRBD1	.	TRBV10-3	TRBJ1-1	TGTGCCAGCCACTTTGGACAGGAGGTAGGGCTGAGCACTGAAGCTTTCTTT	CASHFGQEVGLSTEAFF
TRBD2	many	TRBV3-1	TRBJ2-5	TGTGCCAGCAGCACCCGCGGAGCGGGGGGGCGAGAGACCCAGTACTTC	CASSTRGAGGRETQYF
.	.	TRBV18	TRBJ2-7	TGTGCCAGCTCAGTAGGGACCCAGGGCCTGAGAGAGCAGTACTTC	CASSVGTQGLREQYF
.	.	TRBV18	TRBJ1-1	TGTGCCAGCTCAGCAGATCAGGGCTTCACTGAAGCTTTCTTT	CASSADQGFTEAFF
TRBD1	.	TRBV20-1	TRBJ1-1	TGCAGTGCTTCCATCAGGGGGGCGCCCTCTTTCGCCCAAGCTTTCTTT	CSASIRGAPSFAQAFF
TRBD1	few	TRBV12-3/TRBV12-4	TRBJ2-1	TGTGCCAGCAGTTTACTCACAGGGGGAACGTATGAGCAGTTCTTC	CASSLLTGGTYEQFF
.	.	TRBV6-6	TRBJ2-1	TGTGCCAGCAGCCCTCTCGGTGAGCAGTTCTTC	CASSPLGEQFF
TRBD2	few	TRBV5-6	TRBJ2-7	TGTGCCAGCAGCCCCCTGGTGGCTAGCGGGTTCTACGAGCAGTACTTC	CASSPLVASGFYEQYF
.	many	TRBV7-6	TRBJ2-7	TGTGCCAGCAGTTTAGACACCCCCTACGAGCAGTACTTC	CASSLDTPYEQYF